This paragraph covers one TCR beta chain sequence. The sample is drawn from a study of T cell responses to AZD1222 COVID-19 vaccine. V lost 5 bases and J 8 bases, leaving 12 bases between the germline ends. The CDR3 covers 11 residues. CDR1 and CDR2 from the germline V gene are DFQATT and SNEGSKA (reference sequence). Measured with immunoSEQ multiplex PCR; TCRdb has only the in-frame clones, and not every one. The data contain some 84,000 clones, about 83% of them singletons. Sequenced material: peripheral blood, taken 28 days after the second AZD1222 dose. This receptor was identified in an adult who received the AZD1222 COVID-19 vaccine. The chain employs TRBV20-1 and TRBJ1-2, with D possibly matching TRBD1 (5 bases). The CDR3 loop is CSAWGNNGYTF. The CDR3 bases are TGCAGTGCTTGGGGGAATAACGGCTACACCTTC.